A selection of T cell receptor beta chains follows, all from one sample in a study of T cell responses to AZD1222 COVID-19 vaccine. The protocol was immunoSEQ multiplex PCR, while the TCRdb copy is restricted to in-frame clones and leaves out a portion. This table has about 110,000 clones, roughly 90% appearing once. The specimen comprised peripheral blood, sampled on day 0 of AZD1222 vaccination. These TCRs come from an adult in good health. Each CDR3 is given with its conserved first and last residue. D genes are given only for firm matches. Not all rows give a size; the values are once, few, many and, for expanded clones, a class.

NA TRBJ2-1 NA TRBV24-1 CATSGTQGEIPLHEQFF TGTGCCACCAGTGGCACTCAGGGCGAAATACCTCTCCATGAGCAGTTCTTC
NA TRBJ1-6 NA TRBV7-9 CASSLEMGSYNSPLHF TGTGCCAGCAGCTTAGAAATGGGGTCCTATAATTCACCCCTCCACTTT
NA TRBJ1-2 NA TRBV5-8 CASSLGYGYTF TGTGCCAGCAGCTTGGGCTATGGCTACACCTTC
NA TRBJ2-7 NA TRBV19 CASSGSLYEQYF TGTGCCAGTAGTGGTAGTTTGTACGAGCAGTACTTC
once TRBJ1-4 NA TRBV5-1 CASSLAGQGGEKLFF TGCGCCAGCAGCTTGGCCGGGCAGGGAGGCGAAAAACTGTTTTTT
NA TRBJ2-1 NA TRBV6-6 CAILKEGLSYNEQFF TGTGCCATTCTTAAAGAGGGGCTTTCCTACAATGAGCAGTTCTTC
NA TRBJ2-1 TRBD2 TRBV7-2 CASSLASGGWDEQFF TGTGCCAGCAGCTTAGCTAGCGGGGGGTGGGATGAGCAGTTCTTC
NA TRBJ1-1 NA TRBV7-2 CASTQWGGNTEAFF TGTGCCAGCACCCAGTGGGGGGGTAACACTGAAGCTTTCTTT
once TRBJ2-2 TRBD1 TRBV10-3 CAITRDSNTGELFF TGTGCCATCACCCGGGACAGTAACACCGGGGAGCTGTTTTTT
NA TRBJ2-5 TRBD1 TRBV7-2 CASSSKQGALGETQYF TGTGCCAGCAGCTCGAAACAGGGGGCTCTTGGGGAGACCCAGTACTTC
NA TRBJ1-6 NA TRBV5-1 CASSLMSSSYNSPLHF TGCGCCAGCAGCTTGATGTCGAGTTCCTATAATTCACCCCTCCACTTT
NA TRBJ1-6 NA TRBV7-2 CASIDTGPPLHF TGTGCCAGCATCGACACAGGACCACCCCTCCACTTT
NA TRBJ1-5 NA TRBV4-3 CASSQDPSGGNQPQHF TGCGCCAGCAGCCAAGATCCTTCCGGGGGCAATCAGCCCCAGCATTTT
NA TRBJ2-3 NA TRBV30 CAWSAGLIPDTQYF TGTGCCTGGAGCGCCGGCCTAATACCAGATACGCAGTATTTT
NA TRBJ1-1 TRBD1 TRBV30 CAWSVRPGGMNTEAFF TGTGCCTGGAGTGTACGGCCAGGGGGGATGAACACTGAAGCTTTCTTT
NA TRBJ2-1 NA TRBV19 CASSILGFTPNNEQFF TGTGCCAGTAGTATACTAGGATTCACCCCAAACAATGAGCAGTTCTTC
few TRBJ2-1 NA TRBV4-2 CASSQVGQEAFF TGTGCCAGCAGCCAAGTTGGGCAGGAGGCCTTCTTC
NA TRBJ1-5 NA TRBV6-2/TRBV6-3 CASSYPYKSGAQPQHF TGTGCCAGCAGTTACCCGTACAAGAGCGGGGCCCAGCCCCAGCATTTT
NA TRBJ1-3 NA TRBV6-5 CPQGANTIYF TGTCCACAGGGAGCCAACACCATATATTTT
NA TRBJ1-2 NA TRBV6-2/TRBV6-3 CASSYVYVVGETGGYTF TGTGCCAGCAGTTACGTCTATGTAGTGGGGGAGACAGGTGGCTACACCTTC
NA TRBJ1-2 NA TRBV19 CASSMAPGQGYTF TGTGCCAGTAGTATGGCTCCGGGCCAAGGCTACACCTTC
NA TRBJ2-5 TRBD2 TRBV28 CASSLTPGLGVQETQYF TGTGCCAGCAGTCTCACTCCGGGACTAGGGGTTCAAGAGACCCAGTACTTC
NA TRBJ2-1 TRBD1 TRBV9 CASSVDRDRIYNEQFF TGTGCCAGCAGCGTAGACCGGGACAGGATCTACAATGAGCAGTTCTTC
NA TRBJ1-2 NA TRBV4-1 CASSQGDHGYGYTF TGCGCCAGCAGCCAGGGGGACCATGGCTATGGCTACACCTTC
NA TRBJ2-7 NA TRBV10-3 CAISFQDGGERYF TGTGCCATCAGTTTCCAAGATGGCGGGGAGAGGTACTTC
NA TRBJ2-5 NA TRBV11-3 CASRPGLGETQYF TGTGCCAGCAGACCGGGGCTGGGGGAGACCCAGTACTTC
NA TRBJ2-3 TRBD1 TRBV29-1 CSVGGTGPRDTQYF TGCAGCGTTGGGGGGACAGGGCCTCGGGATACGCAGTATTTT
NA TRBJ2-1 TRBD2 TRBV5-5 CASSYRTSGGPPWEQFF TGTGCCAGCAGCTACCGGACTAGCGGGGGGCCCCCATGGGAGCAGTTCTTC
NA TRBJ2-5 NA TRBV7-9 CASSTTGGAVGQETQYF TGTGCCAGCAGCACAACTGGGGGAGCGGTGGGCCAAGAGACCCAGTACTTC
NA TRBJ1-4 NA TRBV28 CASSSTGINEKLFF TGTGCCAGCAGTTCGACAGGAATTAATGAAAAACTGTTTTTT
NA TRBJ1-2 NA TRBV18 CASSSSGTELYTF TGTGCCAGCTCATCTTCCGGGACGGAGCTCTACACCTTC
NA TRBJ1-1 TRBD1 TRBV18 CASSLGQGGLNTEAFF TGTGCCAGCTCCCTAGGACAGGGGGGGCTGAACACTGAAGCTTTCTTT
NA TRBJ1-4 NA TRBV30 CAWSSGTSGEKLFF TGTGCCTGGAGTTCCGGGACCTCGGGAGAAAAACTGTTTTTT
NA TRBJ2-1 TRBD1 TRBV12-5 CASGLRDRDPYNEQFF TGTGCTAGTGGCCTACGCGACAGGGACCCCTACAATGAGCAGTTCTTC
NA TRBJ1-1 NA TRBV19 CASSREGRMDTEAFF TGTGCCAGTAGTAGGGAGGGGCGCATGGACACTGAAGCTTTCTTT
NA TRBJ2-1 NA TRBV24-1 CATSDYGSGNEQFF TGTGCCACCAGTGATTACGGGAGCGGAAATGAGCAGTTCTTC
NA TRBJ1-4 NA TRBV5-1 CASSFQGRGEKLFF TGCGCCAGCAGTTTCCAGGGGCGCGGTGAAAAACTGTTTTTT
few TRBJ1-6 TRBD1 TRBV11-3 CASQGQVSYNSPLHF TGTGCCAGCCAGGGACAGGTGTCCTATAATTCACCCCTCCACTTT
NA TRBJ2-7 TRBD2 TRBV7-2 CASTLRGTRTSPGEQYF TGTGCCAGCACCCTCAGAGGCACAAGGACTAGCCCCGGCGAGCAGTACTTC
NA TRBJ1-6 NA TRBV28 CASSKGTLSPLHF TGTGCCAGCAGTAAGGGGACTTTGTCACCCCTCCACTTT
once TRBJ1-2 TRBD1 TRBV12-5 CASAETGTGYGYTF TGTGCTAGTGCCGAGACCGGGACAGGATATGGCTACACCTTC
NA TRBJ1-1 TRBD1 TRBV5-1 CASSQRGTGGYAEAFF TGCGCCAGCAGCCAGAGGGGGACAGGGGGTTACGCTGAAGCTTTCTTT
few TRBJ1-6 NA TRBV7-8 CASSPRGLTYNSPLHF TGTGCCAGCAGCCCCAGGGGACTTACTTATAATTCACCCCTCCACTTT
NA TRBJ1-5 NA TRBV11-2 CASSLSDNQPQHF TGTGCCAGCAGCTTATCAGACAATCAGCCCCAGCATTTT
NA TRBJ1-2 NA TRBV28 CASSGYGYTF TGTGCCAGCAGTGGGTATGGCTACACCTTC
NA TRBJ1-5 NA TRBV16 CASSQSIDYNQPQHF TGTGCCAGCAGCCAATCGATAGATTACAATCAGCCCCAGCATTTT
NA TRBJ1-5 NA TRBV29-1 CSVAVRAGDQHF TGCAGCGTTGCCGTTCGGGCAGGGGACCAGCATTTT
NA TRBJ2-1 NA TRBV11-3 CASSLDGRDEQFF TGTGCCAGCAGCTTAGACGGGAGAGATGAGCAGTTCTTC
NA TRBJ2-7 NA TRBV7-7 CASSLAQGGSYEQYF TGTGCCAGCAGCTTAGCGCAAGGAGGCTCCTACGAGCAGTACTTC
NA TRBJ2-7 NA TRBV11-3 CASSLRQVEQYF TGTGCCAGCAGCTTACGCCAGGTCGAGCAGTACTTC
NA TRBJ2-1 NA TRBV9 CASSVGAGVPYNEQFF TGTGCCAGCAGCGTAGGGGCAGGCGTTCCCTACAATGAGCAGTTCTTC
NA TRBJ1-2 NA TRBV29-1 CSVNYGYTF TGCAGCGTTAACTATGGCTACACCTTC
once TRBJ2-1 TRBD2 TRBV7-8 CASSFSGGSYNEQFF TGTGCCAGCAGCTTCAGCGGGGGCTCCTACAATGAGCAGTTCTTC
NA TRBJ1-1 NA TRBV5-6 CASGQSLNTEAFF TGTGCCAGCGGGCAGAGTTTGAACACTGAAGCTTTCTTT
NA TRBJ1-2 NA TRBV6-5 CASSYSGQSNYGYTF TGTGCCAGCAGTTACTCGGGGCAGTCTAACTATGGCTACACCTTC
NA TRBJ2-1 NA TRBV19 CASSIAGTGRAEQFF TGTGCCAGTAGTATAGCGGGCACGGGGAGAGCTGAGCAGTTCTTC
NA TRBJ2-3 NA TRBV14 CASSLGAAQYF TGTGCCAGCAGCCTCGGGGCAGCGCAGTATTTT